One sample yielded the 22 T cell receptor beta chains listed below, sequenced in a study of T cell changes during pregnancy in multiple sclerosis. Using immunoSEQ multiplex PCR, the repertoire was profiled, and TCRdb retains in-frame clones only, with some absent. There are over 60,000 clones in the sample; about 96% occur only once, and approximately 2.3% lies in the top ten. Sequenced here: CD8+ T cells from peripheral blood mononuclear cells, sampled after pregnancy. These receptors were obtained from a female donor with multiple sclerosis, enrolled in a pregnancy study.

The chain combines TRBV9 with TRBJ1-1; D gene uncertain. The V and J ends lost 0 bases and 7 bases respectively, with 13 bases between them. CDR1 is SGDLS, CDR2 YYNGEE, per germline. CDR3 length equals 14 residues. The CDR3 loop reads CASSVVLSPGEAFF. DNA for the CDR3: TGTGCCAGCAGCGTAGTGCTGAGCCCGGGTGAAGCTTTCTTT.

The chain joins TRBV9 to TRBJ2-1; 7 nucleotides match TRBD2. The ends lost 3 bases at V and 8 bases at J; junction bases unmatched: 17. Germline assignment: CDR1 SGDLS and CDR2 YYNGEE. This CDR3 has 17 residues. The CDR3 nucleotides are TGTGCCAGCAGCGAGACCGAGGGTGAGCGGGAAACGGATGAGCAGTTCTTC. This gives the protein CASSETEGERETDEQFF.

This sequence joins TRBV7-9 and TRBJ2-7; 7 bases are shared with TRBD1. The length of the CDR3 is 17 residues. Trimming took 5 bases from V and 0 from J; bases not matched to a gene: 13. Germline V CDR1 and CDR2: SEHNR, FQNEAQ (reference sequence). CDR3 bases: TGTGCCAGCAGCCCACGGGACAGCTCATACGTCTCCTACGAGCAGTACTTC. Protein product: CASSPRDSSYVSYEQYF.

J is TRBJ1-2 and V is TRBV28, with 7 bases identical to TRBD1. CDR1 is MDHEN, CDR2 SYDVKM, per germline. Germline trimming cut 3 bases from V and 6 bases from J; bases unmatched to any gene: 7. This CDR3 has 14 residues. The CDR3 reads CASSFQGDPHGYTF. CDR3 coding DNA: TGTGCCAGCAGTTTCCAGGGGGACCCCCATGGCTACACCTTC.

V is TRBV5-8 and J is TRBJ2-7, with a possible D match to TRBD1 (6 bases). V lost 10 bases and J 4 bases, leaving 18 bases between the germline ends. The CDR3 spans 13 residues. Germline CDR1 and CDR2: SGHTS and YDEGEE. The CDR3 reads CAAKRGRFYEQYF. CDR3 in DNA: TGTGCCGCAAAGAGGGGGAGATTTTACGAGCAGTACTTC.

The CDR3 sequence: CASRVGTGELFF. The CDR3 DNA is TGTGCCAGTAGAGTCGGGACCGGGGAGCTGTTTTTT. The V call is TRBV19, the J call TRBJ2-2; no clear D. Germline lookup yields CDR1 LNHDA and CDR2 SQIVND (reference sequence). With 6 bases removed from V and 5 bases from J, the gap between germline ends came to 7 bases. The CDR3 totals 12 residues. Together with reference TRBV19 and TRBJ2-2, the CDR3 gives the full variable domain: DGGITQSPKYLFRKEGQNVTLSCEQNLNHDAMYWYRQDPGQGLRLIYYSQIVNDFQKGDIAEGYSVSREKKESFPLTVTSAQKNPTAFYLCASRVGTGELFFGEGSRLTVL.

The gene calls are TRBV5-1 and TRBJ2-2, with 9 positions matching TRBD1. V lost 1 base and J lost 0; bases outside the gene matches: 4. The CDR3 length is 17 residues. Germline V lookup: CDR1 SGHRS, CDR2 YFSETQ. In DNA, the CDR3 is TGCGCCAGCAGCTTGCGGACAGGGGTTTCGAACACCGGGGAGCTGTTTTTT. It encodes CASSLRTGVSNTGELFF.

This sequence joins TRBV7-8 and TRBJ2-3; 11 bases align to TRBD2. The CDR3 loop spans 15 amino acids. J lost 1 base, V lost 5 bases, and 2 bases had no gene match. Germline V gives CDR1 SGHVS, CDR2 FQNEAQ. The CDR3 sequence: CASSRGLAGTDTQYF. CDR3 coding DNA: TGTGCCAGCAGCCGGGGACTAGCGGGCACAGATACGCAGTATTTT.

The genes are TRBV27 and TRBJ2-5; D remains unclear. Germline V gives CDR1 MNHEY, CDR2 SMNVEV (reference sequence). V gave up 3 bases and J gave up 2 bases, with 16 bases separating them. The CDR3 is 16 residues long. CDR3 nucleotides: TGTGCCAGCAGTTTCTCGTCGGTACGATTTCAAGAGACCCAGTACTTC. Its translation is CASSFSSVRFQETQYF.

The sample holds one count of this clone. The V gene is TRBV2, the J gene TRBJ2-2; 8 bases align to TRBD2. Trimming cost V 6 bases and J 4 bases; bases outside gene matches: 16. This CDR3 region has 18 residues. Germline V gene lookup returns CDR1 SNHLY and CDR2 FYNNEI. CDR3 protein: CASSYGLGTSAITGELFF. The CDR3 nucleotides are TGTGCCAGCAGCTACGGTTTAGGGACTAGTGCTATCACCGGGGAGCTGTTTTTT.

The chain links TRBV27 to TRBJ2-1; tentative D call: TRBD2 (5 bases). The length of the CDR3 is 12 residues. Germline V gene lookup returns CDR1 MNHEY and CDR2 SMNVEV (reference sequence). V gave up 6 bases and J gave up 3 bases, with 6 bases separating them. CDR3 sequence (DNA): TGTGCCAGCAGCAGCGGCTACAATGAGCAGTTCTTC. Translating it yields CASSSGYNEQFF.

This clone was seen a single time. The genes are TRBV2 and TRBJ2-7, with D maybe TRBD1 (7 bases). Trimming pared 4 bases from V and 0 bases from J, leaving 25 bases between. The CDR3 loop spans 19 amino acids. Germline CDR1 is SNHLY and CDR2 is FYNNEI. The CDR3 loop is CASSGGDSKGPQFSYEQYF. In nucleotides, the CDR3 is TGTGCCAGCAGTGGGGGGGACAGCAAGGGACCTCAATTCTCCTACGAGCAGTACTTC.

The gene calls are TRBV28 and TRBJ2-2; TRBD2 aligns across 14 bases. The CDR3 spans 16 residues. J lost 5 bases, V lost 6 bases, and 5 bases had no gene match. CDR1 is MDHEN and CDR2 is SYDVKM in the germline V gene. CDR3 sequence reads: CASRPGTSGRTGELFF. In DNA form, the CDR3 reads TGTGCCAGCAGACCCGGGACTAGCGGGAGAACCGGGGAGCTGTTTTTT.

This clone was recorded once. The chain carries TRBV28 and TRBJ2-7; 12 bases are shared with TRBD2. The germline V gene encodes CDR1 MDHEN and CDR2 SYDVKM. The junction had 10 bases not matched to a gene; V was cut back by 5 bases and J by 5 bases. The CDR3 is made up of 16 amino acids. The chain's CDR3 is CASSPHPSGRVHEQYF. CDR3 DNA sequence: TGTGCCAGCAGTCCTCACCCTAGCGGGAGGGTTCACGAGCAGTACTTC.

The gene calls are TRBV7-9 and TRBJ2-7; 10 nucleotides match TRBD1. V shed 5 bases and J 4 bases; nucleotides not matched to a gene: 11. From germline, CDR1 is SEHNR and CDR2 FQNEAQ (reference sequence). CDR3 size: 16 residues. As DNA, the CDR3 is TGTGCCAGCAGCGGATCCGGGACAGGGGATCGATACGAGCAGTACTTC. Protein product: CASSGSGTGDRYEQYF.

The CDR3 DNA reads TGTGCCAGCAGTGATGCAGCCGGGGAGCTGTTTTTT. It translates to CASSDAAGELFF. The chain combines TRBV2 with TRBJ2-2; no definite D call. The CDR3 runs 12 residues. V lost 3 bases and J 6 bases, leaving 5 bases between the germline ends. Per the germline V gene, CDR1 is SNHLY and CDR2 is FYNNEI.

This sequence joins TRBV15 and TRBJ1-3, with a weak D call TRBD1 (5 bases). CDR1 LNHNV and CDR2 YYDKDF come from the germline V gene (reference sequence). V dropped 0 bases and J dropped 0 bases, with 15 bases sitting between them. The CDR3 spans 18 residues. CDR3 residues: CATSRDIGGSFSGNTIYF. CDR3 in DNA: TGTGCCACCAGCAGAGATATTGGGGGGTCCTTCTCTGGAAACACCATATATTTT.

CDR3 amino acids: CASSSILAGGYNEQFF. CDR3 DNA: TGTGCCAGCAGCTCAATACTAGCGGGAGGCTACAATGAGCAGTTCTTC. The J gene is TRBJ2-1, the V gene TRBV7-9; 12 nucleotides align to TRBD2. Germline-derived CDR1 and CDR2 are SEHNR and FQNEAQ (reference sequence). V shed 4 bases and J 3 bases; nucleotides not matched to a gene: 4. The CDR3 is 16 residues long.

The J gene is TRBJ2-1, the V gene TRBV5-6; the D is unclear. Deletions cut 6 bases from V and 0 bases from J, with 4 bases between. CDR1 is SGHDT, CDR2 YYEEEE, per germline. This CDR3 region has 12 residues. The CDR3 sequence: CASTSSYNEQFF. CDR3 DNA: TGTGCCAGCACGAGCTCCTACAATGAGCAGTTCTTC.

V gene TRBV9 combines with J gene TRBJ2-7, with 10 bases fitting TRBD1. CDR1 is SGDLS and CDR2 is YYNGEE in the germline V gene. The CDR3 runs to 14 residues. V shed 2 bases, J shed 2 bases, and the junction held 1 base outside the gene matches. CDR3 protein: CASSVDRGPYEQYF. The CDR3 coding sequence is TGTGCCAGCAGCGTTGACAGGGGGCCCTACGAGCAGTACTTC.

This CDR3 reads CASSPGTQAWGSYEQYF. The CDR3 DNA sequence: TGTGCCAGCAGTCCCGGGACACAGGCGTGGGGCTCCTACGAGCAGTACTTC. This chain links TRBV27 with TRBJ2-7, with D perhaps matching TRBD1 (6 bases). Germline V gives CDR1 MNHEY, CDR2 SMNVEV (reference sequence). This CDR3 contains 17 residues. Trimming removed 5 bases at V and 0 bases at J, with 20 bases between.

V is TRBV19 and J is TRBJ2-1; 7 bases agree with TRBD2. Losses at the gene ends were 8 bases for V and 2 bases for J; bases not matched to a gene: 6. The CDR3 contains 14 residues. CDR1 LNHDA and CDR2 SQIVND come from the germline V gene (reference sequence). CDR3 residues: CASSERGPYNEQFF. The CDR3 DNA follows: TGTGCCAGTTCCGAGCGGGGACCCTACAATGAGCAGTTCTTC.